These 20 T cell receptor beta chains originate from one sample sequenced in a study of beta chain features in type 1 diabetes. Reverse transcription of all isolated RNA meant that expressed TCRB transcripts were sequenced. The table came from immunoSEQ multiplex PCR; TCRdb's copy has only in-frame clones and leaves some out. The repertoire has 250,000 to 350,000 clones, 11% to 15% of them found once; the top ten carry around 7%. Material for sequencing was central memory CD4+ T cells from blood. These receptors were taken from a man aged 25 to 40 in good health.

This clone was seen a handful of times. This chain uses TRBV7-8 with TRBJ2-1, with 8 bases matching TRBD1. This CDR3 spans 14 amino acids. Trimming took 4 bases from V and 10 from J; bases not matched to a gene: 9. Germline V gives CDR1 SGHVS, CDR2 FQNEAQ. The CDR3 is CASSSIFRGPEQFF. The CDR3 region has the DNA TGTGCCAGCAGCTCGATCTTCAGGGGGCCGGAGCAGTTCTTC.

This clone was observed a handful of times. The V call is TRBV7-9, the J call TRBJ2-2; 11 nucleotides line up with TRBD2. Germline values: CDR1 SEHNR, CDR2 FQNEAQ (reference sequence). CDR3 size: 19 residues. The ends lost 5 bases at V and 1 base at J; junction bases unmatched: 12. The CDR3 reads CASSPRTSGSLRNTGELFF. As DNA, the CDR3 is TGTGCCAGCAGCCCTCGAACTAGCGGGAGTCTTAGGAACACCGGGGAGCTGTTTTTT.

This clone was seen a handful of times. This chain uses TRBV2 with TRBJ1-5; D may be TRBD1 (6 bases). Trimming took 10 bases from V and 5 from J, leaving 18 bases between them. The germline gives CDR1 SNHLY, CDR2 FYNNEI. The CDR3 runs to 14 residues. The CDR3 coding sequence is TGTGCCACCAAAAACCCGGACAGCGATCAGCCCCAGCATTTT. Its translation: CATKNPDSDQPQHF.

This chain joins TRBV7-8 and TRBJ2-4; D remains ambiguous. Germline CDR1 and CDR2: SGHVS and FQNEAQ. Trimming shortened V by 0 bases and J by 7 bases, and 4 bases separated the two germline ends. The CDR3 has 12 residues. The CDR3 loop is CASSLALNIQYF. CDR3 bases: TGTGCCAGCAGCTTAGCTTTGAACATTCAGTACTTC.

CDR3 nucleotide sequence: TGTGCCAGCGGCCTGGACACTGAAGCTTTCTTT. Its protein is CASGLDTEAFF. This chain joins TRBV7-9 and TRBJ1-1, with D unresolved. This CDR3 region has 11 residues. In germline, CDR1 is SEHNR, CDR2 FQNEAQ (reference sequence). V shed 8 bases and J shed 3 bases, with 7 bases lying between them.

The chain has TRBV7-2 and TRBJ2-1, with 7 bases lining up with TRBD1. In germline, CDR1 is SGHTA, CDR2 FQGNSA. With 4 bases clipped from V and 7 bases from J, the junction kept 7 bases outside the gene matches. CDR3 length: 14 amino acids. The CDR3 loop is CASSSSRQGNEQFF. CDR3 in DNA: TGTGCCAGCAGCTCATCGAGACAGGGAAATGAGCAGTTCTTC.

J is TRBJ1-3 and V is TRBV7-7, with TRBD1 as a possible D gene (5 bases). This CDR3 contains 16 residues. Trimming removed 5 bases at V and 0 bases at J, with 14 bases between. Germline V gene sequence: CDR1 SSHAT, CDR2 FNYEAQ (reference sequence). This CDR3 reads CASSTRTLLSGNTIYF. The DNA for the CDR3 is TGTGCCAGCAGCACCCGGACACTCCTCTCTGGAAACACCATATATTTT.

In its sample, this clone was seen a few times. The J gene is TRBJ2-1, the V gene TRBV6-6, with D perhaps matching TRBD1 (6 bases). Trimming took 5 bases from V and 9 from J, leaving 20 bases between them. CDR1 and CDR2 from the germline V gene are MNHNY and SVGAGI (reference sequence). The CDR3 length is 15 residues. The CDR3 DNA sequence: TGTGCCAGCAGTCCCTCCGATTTTAGGGGGACTGAGCAGTTCTTC. This translates into CASSPSDFRGTEQFF.

This clone occurred a few times. J is TRBJ1-2 and V is TRBV5-1, with D possibly TRBD1 on 5 matching bases. Trimming stripped 1 base from V and 4 bases from J, with 11 bases between. Germline lookup yields CDR1 SGHRS and CDR2 YFSETQ. The length of the CDR3 is 14 residues. CDR3 sequence: CASSLNAGTYGYTF. The CDR3 DNA reads TGCGCCAGCAGCTTGAACGCAGGGACCTATGGCTACACCTTC.

This clone was detected once. The chain employs TRBV19 and TRBJ1-5; D is possibly TRBD1 (5 bases). Per germline, CDR1 LNHDA and CDR2 SQIVND (reference sequence). The CDR3 has 13 amino acids. V shed 6 bases and J shed 6 bases, with 12 bases lying between them. The CDR3: CASRVQGTQPQHF. CDR3 DNA: TGTGCCAGTAGGGTGCAGGGCACTCAGCCCCAGCATTTT.

V usage is TRBV5-5 and J usage is TRBJ2-5; no clear D gene. Germline CDR1 reads SGHKS; CDR2 reads YYEKEE (reference sequence). The germline V and J ends were trimmed by 7 bases and 4 bases, with 11 bases remaining between them. This CDR3 has 12 residues. CDR3 residues: CASGLIGETQYF. In DNA, the CDR3 is TGTGCCAGCGGATTGATAGGAGAGACCCAGTACTTC. Together with reference TRBV5-5 and TRBJ2-5, the CDR3 gives the full variable domain: DAGVTQSPTHLIKTRGQQVTLRCSPISGHKSVSWYQQVLGQGPQFIFQYYEKEERGRGNFPDRFSARQFPNYSSELNVNALLLGDSALYLCASGLIGETQYFGPGTRLLVL.

This clone has just a few counts. V and J are TRBV6-5 and TRBJ1-2, with 7 bases fitting TRBD1. V shed 6 bases, J shed 6 bases, and the junction held 13 bases outside the gene matches. The CDR3 runs 15 residues. Germline CDR1 reads MNHEY; CDR2 reads SVGAGI. CDR3 residues: CASRPPGQWTNGYTF. CDR3 nucleotide sequence: TGTGCCAGCAGACCACCGGGACAGTGGACTAATGGCTACACCTTC.

This clone was observed a handful of times. This chain joins TRBV4-1 and TRBJ2-1, with unresolved D. Germline loops: CDR1 MGHRA, CDR2 YSYEKL. This CDR3 comprises 16 residues. The V end lost 0 bases, the J end lost 2 bases, and 11 bases lay between the germline ends. Here the CDR3 reads CASSQDSGIPYNEQFF. For the CDR3, the DNA is TGCGCCAGCAGCCAAGATTCCGGTATTCCCTACAATGAGCAGTTCTTC.

The rearrangement joins TRBV7-2 to TRBJ2-1, with D uncertain. Germline assignment: CDR1 SGHTA and CDR2 FQGNSA. Trimming took 2 bases from V and 4 from J, leaving 9 bases between them. The CDR3 totals 14 residues. The CDR3 sequence is CASSLRPPYNEQFF. In DNA, the CDR3 is TGTGCCAGCAGCTTAAGGCCCCCATACAATGAGCAGTTCTTC. Full variable domain (remainder filled in from reference TRBV7-2 and TRBJ2-1): GAGVSQSPSNKVTEKGKDVELRCDPISGHTALYWYRQSLGQGLEFLIYFQGNSAPDKSGLPSDRFSAERTGGSVSTLTIQRTQQEDSAVYLCASSLRPPYNEQFFGPGTRLTVL.

The chain links TRBV10-3 to TRBJ2-7; D possibly uses TRBD1 or TRBD2 (5 bases each). This CDR3 has 16 amino acids. CDR1 ENHRY and CDR2 SYGVKD come from the germline V gene. Trimming left V 5 bases short and J 0 bases short, with 17 bases between. The CDR3 nucleotides read TGTGCCATCAGTAGGGGTGCGGAGGCGAGCTCCTACGAGCAGTACGTC. Amino acids: CAISRGAEASSYEQYV.

This clone was counted a few times. V is TRBV11-1 and J is TRBJ1-1, with D possibly matching TRBD1 (5 bases). Germline V gives CDR1 SGHAT, CDR2 FQDESV (reference sequence). The V end was cut by 5 bases, the J end by 4 bases, with 11 bases between. This CDR3 region has 13 residues. The CDR3 sequence: CASSKTGPTEAFF. The CDR3 nucleotides read TGTGCCAGCAGCAAAACGGGGCCCACTGAAGCTTTCTTT.

The chain links TRBV6-5 to TRBJ2-5; 11 nucleotides align to TRBD2. The CDR3 sequence is 15 residues long. Germline V lookup: CDR1 MNHEY, CDR2 SVGAGI. After removal of 1 base from V and 5 bases from J, the junction contained 3 bases not matched to a gene. The CDR3 is CASSYLAGGRETQYF. As DNA, the CDR3 is TGTGCCAGCAGTTACTTAGCGGGGGGGAGGGAGACCCAGTACTTC.

In its sample, this clone was seen a few times. The rearrangement uses TRBV9 and TRBJ2-2; D is undetermined. CDR1 SGDLS and CDR2 YYNGEE come from the germline V gene. This CDR3 is 14 amino acids long. Trimming left V 1 base short and J 0 bases short, with 4 bases between. This CDR3 is CASSVSTNTGELFF. CDR3 coding DNA: TGTGCCAGCAGCGTATCCACGAACACCGGGGAGCTGTTTTTT.

V is TRBV30 and J is TRBJ1-3; D unclear. V was cut by 4 bases and J by 5 bases, with 12 bases left in between. The length of the CDR3 is 13 residues. Germline CDR1 GTSNPN, CDR2 SVGIG (reference sequence). The CDR3 sequence is CAWNGQLRNTIYF. CDR3 bases: TGTGCCTGGAACGGGCAGTTACGAAACACCATATATTTT. Using reference TRBV30 and TRBJ1-3 for the parts outside the CDR3, the full variable domain is SQTIHQWPATLVQPVGSPLSLECTVEGTSNPNLYWYRQAAGRGLQLLFYSVGIGQISSEVPQNLSASRPQDRQFILSSKKLLLSDSGFYLCAWNGQLRNTIYFGEGSWLTVV.

This clone was recorded many times. This chain connects TRBV7-2 to TRBJ2-1; D uncertain. In germline, CDR1 is SGHTA, CDR2 FQGNSA. CDR3 length: 11 residues. Deletions cut 5 bases from V and 10 bases from J, with 9 bases between. As DNA, the CDR3 is TGTGCCAGCAGCAAAGTCCGGGAGCAGTTCTTC. Its protein is CASSKVREQFF.